A selection of T cell receptor beta chains follows, all from one sample in a study of cytomegalovirus exposure and HLA in healthy donors. Profiled with immunoSEQ multiplex PCR; TCRdb holds only in-frame clones, not every one. The sample yields approximately 280,000 clones, more than 75% seen once. Sequenced sample: PBMCs. These receptor sequences come from a woman between 18 and 29 years old in good health and CMV-seronegative. CDR3s include the opening cysteine and the closing phenylalanine or tryptophan.

J gene	V gene	CDR3 protein
TRBJ1-4	TRBV5-6	CASSEGAFEKLFF
TRBJ1-2	TRBV30	CAWRTGTGNYGYTF
TRBJ2-3	TRBV11-3	CASSYHGTSGRDTQYF
TRBJ2-7	TRBV9	CASSPGTSGTKRSSYEQYF
TRBJ2-3	TRBV6-5	CASSRGGTSTDTQYF
TRBJ2-5	TRBV4-1	CASSQAGTAYQETQYF
TRBJ2-2	TRBV5-1	CASSNGQGAGGELFF
TRBJ2-7	TRBV28	CASSFWGDSPLEQYF
TRBJ1-6	TRBV19	CASSIGSAVGYPPLHF
TRBJ1-2	TRBV19	CASSGSGTGYGYTF
TRBJ2-7	TRBV27	CASSFNRVYEQYF
TRBJ2-3	TRBV15	CATSRDLGGRGTDTQYF
TRBJ2-3	TRBV13	CASSPQPGTITDTQYF
TRBJ2-1	TRBV5-1	CASSPNPTSHSYNEQFF
TRBJ1-5	TRBV6-6	CASSSTGGLSNQPQHF
TRBJ2-3	TRBV5-1	CASSLEQGAYTQYF
TRBJ1-2	TRBV27	CASSFPTGVGYTF
TRBJ2-7	TRBV10-3	CAIGGKSYEQYF
TRBJ2-2	TRBV5-1	CASSLGPPAGVLGELFF
TRBJ1-2	TRBV10-3	CAISEAITGGGYGYTF
TRBJ2-5	TRBV7-8	CASSLGGGPLQETQYF
TRBJ2-6	TRBV5-1	CASSSITFSGANVLTF
TRBJ2-2	TRBV11-3	CASSLDGGTGELFF
TRBJ2-5	TRBV27	CASTQWGTSSETQYF
TRBJ2-7	TRBV7-9	CASSPDNVGPKDEQYF
TRBJ2-7	TRBV6-5	CASSYSERGYEQYF
TRBJ2-3	TRBV13	CASSTDRGDTQYF
TRBJ2-2	TRBV6-1	CASSDFWSGANTGELFF
TRBJ2-3	TRBV6-1	CASSEVGSDTQYF
TRBJ2-1	TRBV11-3	CASSLSAYYNEQFF
TRBJ2-7	TRBV6-4	CASTPGQGYEQYF
TRBJ2-7	TRBV9	CASSVGTSPSWEQYF
TRBJ2-2	TRBV7-2	CASRVQGPGELFF
TRBJ1-1	TRBV14	CASSQVRGSEAFF
TRBJ2-7	TRBV15	CATSRDDLAAYEQYF